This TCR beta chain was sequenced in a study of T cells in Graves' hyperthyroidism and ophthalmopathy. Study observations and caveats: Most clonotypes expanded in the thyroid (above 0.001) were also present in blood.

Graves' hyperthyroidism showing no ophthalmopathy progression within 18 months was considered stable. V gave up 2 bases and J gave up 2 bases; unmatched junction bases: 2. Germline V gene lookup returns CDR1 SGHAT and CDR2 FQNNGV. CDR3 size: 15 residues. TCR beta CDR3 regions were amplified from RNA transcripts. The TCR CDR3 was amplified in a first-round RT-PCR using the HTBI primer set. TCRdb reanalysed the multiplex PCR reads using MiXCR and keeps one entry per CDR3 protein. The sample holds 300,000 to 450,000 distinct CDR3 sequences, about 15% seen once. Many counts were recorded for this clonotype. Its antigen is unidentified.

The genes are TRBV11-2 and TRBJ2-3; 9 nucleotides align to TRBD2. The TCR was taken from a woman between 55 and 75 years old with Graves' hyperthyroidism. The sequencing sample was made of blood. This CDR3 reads CASSLLAGNTDTQYF. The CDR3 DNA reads TGTGCCAGCAGCTTACTAGCGGGGAACACAGATACGCAGTATTTT.